Listed below are T cell receptor beta chains from one sample, sequenced in a study of blood T cell repertoires in COVID-19. The table came from immunoSEQ multiplex PCR; TCRdb's copy has only in-frame clones and leaves some out. The profile shows fewer than 350,000 clones, 85% of them singletons. Sequences were obtained from PBMCs or T cells enriched from blood (not recorded which). The receptors come from a young woman who had been exposed to COVID-19. The CDR3 runs from the conserved cysteine through the conserved F or W. The order of the fields is V gene, D gene, clone size, J gene, CDR3 DNA, CDR3 protein. The D gene is left open where the match is weak. Size is stated for part of the rows, as once, few or many counts, or as a class when the clone is expanded.

V gene: TRBV19
D gene: TRBD2
clone size: once
J gene: TRBJ2-1
CDR3 DNA: TGTGCCAGCGCCGGGACTAGCGGCCGATATGAGCAGTTCTTC
CDR3 protein: CASAGTSGRYEQFF

V gene: TRBV6-4
D gene: NA
clone size: few
J gene: TRBJ1-1
CDR3 DNA: TGTGCCAGCAGTGAAAACGGGAACACTGAAGCTTTCTTT
CDR3 protein: CASSENGNTEAFF

V gene: TRBV15
D gene: NA
clone size: once
J gene: TRBJ2-3
CDR3 DNA: TGTGCCACCAGCAGTCGACAGCGATACACAGATACGCAGTATTTT
CDR3 protein: CATSSRQRYTDTQYF

V gene: TRBV28
D gene: NA
clone size: NA
J gene: TRBJ1-2
CDR3 DNA: TGTGCCAGCAGTTCAGCCAAACAGGGCAACTATGGCTACACCTTC
CDR3 protein: CASSSAKQGNYGYTF

V gene: TRBV18
D gene: TRBD2
clone size: once
J gene: TRBJ2-5
CDR3 DNA: TGTGCCAGCTCACCATTCTGGACTAGCGGGAGGCCCAACCAAGAGACCCAGTACTTC
CDR3 protein: CASSPFWTSGRPNQETQYF

V gene: TRBV12-3/TRBV12-4
D gene: NA
clone size: NA
J gene: TRBJ2-1
CDR3 DNA: TGTGCCAGCAGCCTATCCTACAATGAGCAGTTCTTC
CDR3 protein: CASSLSYNEQFF

V gene: TRBV4-3
D gene: NA
clone size: NA
J gene: TRBJ2-2
CDR3 DNA: TGCGCCAGCAGCCAAGATTCCAGAGGAGCAACCGGGGAGCTGTTTTTT
CDR3 protein: CASSQDSRGATGELFF

V gene: TRBV11-2
D gene: NA
clone size: few
J gene: TRBJ2-2
CDR3 DNA: TGTGCCAGCAGCTCCGGACTCCTCCTCGGGGAGCTGTTTTTT
CDR3 protein: CASSSGLLLGELFF

V gene: TRBV30
D gene: TRBD2
clone size: NA
J gene: TRBJ2-3
CDR3 DNA: TGTGCCTGGAGTCATAACAGCGGGAGAGAGGAAGAGCGTGCAGATACGCAGTATTTT
CDR3 protein: CAWSHNSGREEERADTQYF

V gene: TRBV28
D gene: NA
clone size: NA
J gene: TRBJ1-2
CDR3 DNA: TGTGCCAGCATTCAGGACAGAGTATATGGCTACACCTTC
CDR3 protein: CASIQDRVYGYTF

V gene: TRBV23-1
D gene: NA
clone size: NA
J gene: TRBJ2-5
CDR3 DNA: TGCGCCAGCAGTCAATGTCTGAGACAGCCCGAGACCCAGTACTTC
CDR3 protein: CASSQCLRQPETQYF

V gene: TRBV11-3
D gene: NA
clone size: NA
J gene: TRBJ2-1
CDR3 DNA: TGTGCCAGCAGCTTAGAAGCCGGTTCCTACAATGAGCAGTTCTTC
CDR3 protein: CASSLEAGSYNEQFF

V gene: TRBV28
D gene: TRBD1
clone size: NA
J gene: TRBJ1-4
CDR3 DNA: TGTGCCAGCAGGATTCGACAGGGGGCGGCGAAACTGTTTTTT
CDR3 protein: CASRIRQGAAKLFF

V gene: TRBV7-9
D gene: TRBD1
clone size: NA
J gene: TRBJ2-1
CDR3 DNA: TGTGCCAGCAGCTTTCCGGGACAGGGGAGAAATGAGCAGTTCTTC
CDR3 protein: CASSFPGQGRNEQFF

V gene: TRBV18
D gene: TRBD1
clone size: NA
J gene: TRBJ2-3
CDR3 DNA: TGTGCCAGCTCCCTCCGGGACAGGCTCACAGATACGCAGTATTTT
CDR3 protein: CASSLRDRLTDTQYF

V gene: TRBV18
D gene: NA
clone size: NA
J gene: TRBJ1-5
CDR3 DNA: TGTGCCAGCTCACCGGGCACTGGCGGGCAGCCCCAGCATTTT
CDR3 protein: CASSPGTGGQPQHF

V gene: TRBV2
D gene: NA
clone size: NA
J gene: TRBJ1-1
CDR3 DNA: TGTGCCAGCCGAGGAGAGGTGAACACTGAAGCTTTCTTT
CDR3 protein: CASRGEVNTEAFF

V gene: TRBV10-3
D gene: TRBD2
clone size: NA
J gene: TRBJ2-1
CDR3 DNA: TGTGCCATCAGTGATGATGTAACTAGCGGTAAAAATGAGCAGTTCTTC
CDR3 protein: CAISDDVTSGKNEQFF

V gene: TRBV30
D gene: NA
clone size: once
J gene: TRBJ1-4
CDR3 DNA: TGTGCCTGGAGTGGTAGTGGTGAAAAACTGTTTTTT
CDR3 protein: CAWSGSGEKLFF

V gene: TRBV5-1
D gene: NA
clone size: NA
J gene: TRBJ1-4
CDR3 DNA: TGCGCCAGCAGCTCAGGGGTGAGGGGGAATGAAAAACTGTTTTTT
CDR3 protein: CASSSGVRGNEKLFF

V gene: TRBV25-1
D gene: TRBD1
clone size: NA
J gene: TRBJ2-7
CDR3 DNA: TGTGCCAGCACCCCTCGGGACAGACCCTACGAGCAGTACTTC
CDR3 protein: CASTPRDRPYEQYF

V gene: TRBV19
D gene: NA
clone size: many
J gene: TRBJ2-5
CDR3 DNA: TGTGCCAGTAGTCCGGGATTTGAGACCCAGTACTTC
CDR3 protein: CASSPGFETQYF

V gene: TRBV5-4
D gene: NA
clone size: NA
J gene: TRBJ2-5
CDR3 DNA: TGTGCCAGCAGCCGCCCGGAGGGGGGGCAAGAGACCCAGTACTTC
CDR3 protein: CASSRPEGGQETQYF

V gene: TRBV7-2
D gene: NA
clone size: few
J gene: TRBJ2-1
CDR3 DNA: TGTGCCAGCAGCTTAGTTGAGACTTCCTACAATGAGCAGTTCTTC
CDR3 protein: CASSLVETSYNEQFF

V gene: TRBV19
D gene: NA
clone size: NA
J gene: TRBJ2-3
CDR3 DNA: TGTGCCAGTAGTATAGGGGCCGCGGCGGGATATAGCACAGATACGCAGTATTTT
CDR3 protein: CASSIGAAAGYSTDTQYF

V gene: TRBV12-3/TRBV12-4
D gene: NA
clone size: NA
J gene: TRBJ1-1
CDR3 DNA: TGTGCCAGCAGGGAGGGCACTGAAGCTTTCTTT
CDR3 protein: CASREGTEAFF

V gene: TRBV10-3
D gene: TRBD2
clone size: NA
J gene: TRBJ2-3
CDR3 DNA: TGTGCCGGGAGGACTAGCGCTCTCACAGATACGCAGTATTTT
CDR3 protein: CAGRTSALTDTQYF

V gene: TRBV5-4
D gene: NA
clone size: NA
J gene: TRBJ2-3
CDR3 DNA: TGTGCCAGCAGCACCGGGACTCCGAACACATATACGCAGTATTTT
CDR3 protein: CASSTGTPNTYTQYF

V gene: TRBV28
D gene: NA
clone size: NA
J gene: TRBJ1-2
CDR3 DNA: TGTGCCAGCAGTTTCCAGGGAAAGGGCTACACCTTC
CDR3 protein: CASSFQGKGYTF

V gene: TRBV18
D gene: TRBD1
clone size: NA
J gene: TRBJ1-1
CDR3 DNA: TGTGCCAGCTCACCACGAAACAGGGGAATGACTGAAGCTTTCTTT
CDR3 protein: CASSPRNRGMTEAFF

V gene: TRBV11-3
D gene: NA
clone size: NA
J gene: TRBJ2-7
CDR3 DNA: TGTGCCAGCAGCTTAAGCCAGGACTCCTACGAGCAGTACTTC
CDR3 protein: CASSLSQDSYEQYF

V gene: TRBV11-3
D gene: TRBD2
clone size: NA
J gene: TRBJ2-1
CDR3 DNA: TGTGCCAGCAGCTTAGATGGGACTAGCGGACACAATGAGCAGTTCTTC
CDR3 protein: CASSLDGTSGHNEQFF

V gene: TRBV7-9
D gene: NA
clone size: NA
J gene: TRBJ1-2
CDR3 DNA: TGTGCCAGCAGCCGTCTCCGACTGGATGGCTACACCTTC
CDR3 protein: CASSRLRLDGYTF

V gene: TRBV4-1
D gene: NA
clone size: NA
J gene: TRBJ2-3
CDR3 DNA: TGCGCCAGCAGCCCAGAGGGGGGTCTAGCAGATACGCAGTATTTT
CDR3 protein: CASSPEGGLADTQYF

V gene: TRBV19
D gene: TRBD1
clone size: NA
J gene: TRBJ1-2
CDR3 DNA: TGTGCCAGTAGTATACACCGGGACAGGGATGGCTACACCTTC
CDR3 protein: CASSIHRDRDGYTF

V gene: TRBV27
D gene: NA
clone size: few
J gene: TRBJ2-2
CDR3 DNA: TGTGCCTCTAGGGGGTCGGGGCATGCGGACACCGGGGAGCTGTTTTTT
CDR3 protein: CASRGSGHADTGELFF

V gene: TRBV28
D gene: TRBD2
clone size: NA
J gene: TRBJ2-7
CDR3 DNA: TGTGCCAGCAACCCCGCGGGAGTTGGCTACGAGCAGTACTTC
CDR3 protein: CASNPAGVGYEQYF

V gene: TRBV9
D gene: NA
clone size: NA
J gene: TRBJ2-2
CDR3 DNA: TGTGCCAGCAGCCCCGGACAGACCGGGGAGCTGTTTTTT
CDR3 protein: CASSPGQTGELFF

V gene: TRBV27
D gene: NA
clone size: NA
J gene: TRBJ2-7
CDR3 DNA: TGTGCCAGCAGTTTAAAGGGCCCAGGGTTCCTCGCGGTCTACGAGCAGTACTTC
CDR3 protein: CASSLKGPGFLAVYEQYF

V gene: TRBV2
D gene: NA
clone size: NA
J gene: TRBJ1-1
CDR3 DNA: TGTGCCAGCAGTAAAGGACAAGGAGGCACTGAAGCTTTCTTT
CDR3 protein: CASSKGQGGTEAFF

V gene: TRBV7-9
D gene: TRBD1
clone size: NA
J gene: TRBJ1-3
CDR3 DNA: TGTGCCAGCAGCCTGGACAGGACAGACACCATATATTTT
CDR3 protein: CASSLDRTDTIYF

V gene: TRBV6-5
D gene: TRBD2
clone size: NA
J gene: TRBJ2-5
CDR3 DNA: TGTGCCAGCAGTTACCGCGGGGGTGGCCAAGAGACCCAGTACTTC
CDR3 protein: CASSYRGGGQETQYF

V gene: TRBV10-3
D gene: NA
clone size: NA
J gene: TRBJ2-4
CDR3 DNA: TGTGCCATCAGTGATATCTCGGGAGCCAAAAACATTCAGTACTTC
CDR3 protein: CAISDISGAKNIQYF

V gene: TRBV19
D gene: NA
clone size: NA
J gene: TRBJ1-1
CDR3 DNA: TGTGCCAGTAGTATTGTGGGCAGGGTGACTGAAGCTTTCTTT
CDR3 protein: CASSIVGRVTEAFF

V gene: TRBV7-9
D gene: NA
clone size: NA
J gene: TRBJ1-2
CDR3 DNA: TGTGCCAGCAGCTTAGCGCCTGAAGGGGACTATGGCTACACCTTC
CDR3 protein: CASSLAPEGDYGYTF

V gene: TRBV20-1
D gene: NA
clone size: NA
J gene: TRBJ2-1
CDR3 DNA: TGCAGTGCTACACGTACGCGGGAGCAGTTCTTC
CDR3 protein: CSATRTREQFF